The T cell receptor beta chain described here comes from a study of cytomegalovirus exposure and HLA in healthy donors. Study-wide results and caveats: CMV antigen specificity of three CMV-associated chains was confirmed in vitro. Per a later analysis, HLA-associated TCR beta chains showed more clonal expansion than other, equally common TCR beta chains.

The primer mix had 60 Vbeta and 13 Jbeta primers. The assay was immunoSEQ multiplex PCR, and TCRdb's table has in-frame clones only and misses some. The profile shows under 200,000 clones, less than 90% of them singletons. The CDR3 is 15 amino acids. Germline V gene lookup returns CDR1 MNHGY and CDR2 SVAAGI. Comments on this clone: No antigen is known for it.

The V and J genes are TRBV6-9 and TRBJ2-5, with 11 bases fitting TRBD2. The J call may not be correct, given that the DNA end is closer to TRBJ2-7. The sequence came from a man between 25 and 39 years old in good health and CMV-seronegative. Sequencing input: PBMCs. The CDR3 nucleotides are TGTGCCAGCAGGAGTACTAGCGGGAGATCCTACGAGCAGTACTTC. Residues: CASRSTSGRSYEQYF.